The T cell receptor (beta chain) described here comes from a study of beta chain features in type 1 diabetes. Study findings and constraints: Moderately but significantly shorter TCRB CDR3s were found in Type 1 diabetes patients in all four CD4+ subsets.

CDR3 length: 17 amino acids. Germline CDR1 is LGHNA and CDR2 is YNFKEQ. V trimming: 4 bases; J trimming: 5 bases; junction bases outside the gene matches: 11. The investigators reverse transcribed all of the isolated RNA, so they sequenced expressed TCRB transcripts. Profiled with immunoSEQ multiplex PCR; TCRdb holds only in-frame clones, not every one. The table has under 55,000 clones, under 45% seen once. The table lists this clone with a few counts. The antigen remains unidentified. The chain combines TRBV4-2 with TRBJ2-1; 10 nucleotides align to TRBD1. Sequencing was performed on Tregs from blood. This receptor was identified in a man aged 25-45 years with type 1 diabetes. Here the CDR3 reads CASSLNRLGTGDNEQFF. CDR3 DNA sequence: TGTGCCAGCAGCCTTAACCGACTGGGGACAGGGGACAATGAGCAGTTCTTC.